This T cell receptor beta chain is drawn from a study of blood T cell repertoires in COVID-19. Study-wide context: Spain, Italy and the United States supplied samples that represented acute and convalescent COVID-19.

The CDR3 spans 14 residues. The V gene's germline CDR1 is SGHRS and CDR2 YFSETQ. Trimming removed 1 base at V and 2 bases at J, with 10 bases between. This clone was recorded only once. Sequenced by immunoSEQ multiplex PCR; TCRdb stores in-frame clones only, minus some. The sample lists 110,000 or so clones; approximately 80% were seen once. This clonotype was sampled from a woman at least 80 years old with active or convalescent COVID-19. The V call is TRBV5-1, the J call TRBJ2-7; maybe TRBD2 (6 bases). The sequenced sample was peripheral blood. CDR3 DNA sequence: TGCGCCAGCAGCTTGAGCGGGCCGACCTACGAGCAGTACTTC. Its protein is CASSLSGPTYEQYF.